This T cell receptor (beta chain) was sequenced for a study of blood T cell repertoires in COVID-19. Background on the study: The United States, Italy and Spain supplied acute and convalescent COVID-19 samples. Sources were T cells, B-cell-depleted T cells, or PBMCs; the material itself was cDNA or gDNA.

V gave up 4 bases and J gave up 8 bases, with 13 bases separating them. Per the germline V gene, CDR1 is SGHNT and CDR2 is YYREEE (reference sequence). The CDR3 is 13 residues long. Source study methods: Counts of nucleated cells, estimated from reference gene primer amplification, were obtained. Profiling relied on immunoSEQ multiplex PCR, and the TCRdb table lists in-frame clones only, not all of them. V and J calls and clone size are copied from that table; D and trimming were computed from the DNA. The top ten clones hold roughly 15% of a sample with about 59,000 clones, 75% to 95% of them seen once.

Material: peripheral blood. This TCR was recovered from a man at least 80 years old with acute or convalescent COVID-19. This chain links TRBV5-4 with TRBJ2-1; no clear D gene. The CDR3 sequence: CASSPAPGYEQFF. The CDR3 nucleotides are TGTGCCAGCAGCCCGGCCCCCGGGTATGAGCAGTTCTTC.